This TCR beta chain appears in the sequencing data of a study of identical twins. On this clonotype: Its target is unknown.

Study conclusions and caveats: In beta out-of-frame sequences, the excess sharing between twins was weaker.

TCRdb passed the 5' RACE reads through MiXCR, listing each CDR3 protein once. The top ten hold 1.9% of the sample, which has 200,000 or so distinct CDR3 sequences, about 7.5% seen once. The data also belong to a second study, concerning yellow fever vaccine responses in identical twins.

Sample: memory (CD45RO+) T cells sorted from blood. This receptor was identified in a woman aged 18-29 years in good health.

DNA of the CDR3: TGTGCCAGCAGCCAAGAGGGACTAAAAAGTCTCGCTACGCAGTATTTT. It specifies CASSQEGLKSLATQYF. The chain employs TRBV14 and TRBJ2-3, with 7 positions matching TRBD2. This CDR3 has 16 residues. Germline-derived CDR1 and CDR2 are SGHDN and FVKESK. The ends lost 0 bases at V and 8 bases at J; junction bases unmatched: 11.